These 10 T cell receptor beta chains originate from one sample sequenced in a study of OX40 agonist ivuxolimab in advanced cancers. The table came from immunoSEQ multiplex PCR; TCRdb's copy has only in-frame clones and leaves some out. Among under 90,000 clones listed, roughly nine tenths were seen once. The sequences come from CD4+ or CD8+ T cells sorted from blood, collected in a trial of the OX40 agonist ivuxolimab. All receptors derive from an adult with an advanced solid tumor such as melanoma, head and neck, liver or kidney cancer.

The chain joins TRBV6-1 to TRBJ1-2; D unclear. This CDR3 is 15 amino acids long. With 8 bases removed from V and 0 bases from J, the gap between germline ends came to 16 bases. CDR1 and CDR2 (germline): MNHNS, SASEGT. The DNA for the CDR3 is TGTGCCAGCGATTACGGGCCCCAGTCTAACTATGGCTACACCTTC. Its protein product is CASDYGPQSNYGYTF.

The chain recombines TRBV5-1 with TRBJ2-1, with 7 bases fitting TRBD2. V dropped 2 bases and J dropped 1; count of bases not matched to a gene: 6. CDR1 and CDR2 (germline): SGHRS, YFSETQ. This CDR3 comprises 16 residues. CDR3 loop: CASSFEAGESYNEQFF. CDR3 nucleotide sequence: TGCGCCAGCAGCTTCGAGGCGGGAGAGTCCTACAATGAGCAGTTCTTC.

The chain uses TRBV7-2 and TRBJ1-1; D perhaps matches TRBD1 (5 bases). Germline values: CDR1 SGHTA, CDR2 FQGNSA. Trimming removed 4 bases at V and 1 base at J, with 19 bases between. The CDR3 totals 17 residues. CDR3 in DNA: TGTGCCAGCAGCTCACAATCCGGACGGGGCTGGAACACTGAAGCTTTCTTT. This translates into CASSSQSGRGWNTEAFF.

A few counts support this clone. V gene TRBV5-4 combines with J gene TRBJ2-7; D remains unclear. The germline V and J ends were trimmed by 0 bases and 6 bases, with 10 bases remaining between them. In germline, CDR1 is SGHNT, CDR2 YYREEE (reference sequence). The CDR3 covers 13 residues. CDR3 in DNA: TGTGCCAGCAGCTTGGACGCAGACGGCGAGCAGTACTTC. This encodes CASSLDADGEQYF.

As to this clone: Other nucleotide sequences in the sample specify the same CDR3. The chain recombines TRBV5-1 with TRBJ2-1, with 9 positions matching TRBD1. The J segment lost 7 bases and the V segment lost 0 bases, leaving 2 bases of the junction unmatched. The CDR3 runs to 14 residues. From germline, CDR1 is SGHRS and CDR2 YFSETQ. CDR3 sequence (DNA): TGCGCCAGCAGCTTGGTTGGGACAGGGAATGAGCAGTTCTTC. Translated, it gives CASSLVGTGNEQFF.

This CDR3 is CASSSIKGRANTGELFF. The CDR3 DNA reads TGTGCCAGCAGCTCAATAAAGGGCAGAGCGAACACCGGGGAGCTGTTTTTT. The genes are TRBV7-6 and TRBJ2-2; no clear D. V was trimmed by 4 bases and J by 0 bases, leaving 15 bases between them. The CDR3 contains 17 residues. Germline-derived CDR1 and CDR2 are SGHVS and FNYEAQ.

This chain uses TRBV5-1 with TRBJ2-2; 8 positions agree with TRBD1. From germline, CDR1 is SGHRS and CDR2 YFSETQ. The CDR3 sequence is 15 residues long. V gave up 4 bases and J gave up 3 bases; unmatched junction bases: 5. The CDR3 protein is CASSVDRGDTGELFF. CDR3 DNA sequence: TGCGCCAGCAGCGTAGACAGGGGTGACACCGGGGAGCTGTTTTTT.

The genes are TRBV5-1 and TRBJ1-6, with D tentatively TRBD1 (6 bases). The germline V gene has CDR1 SGHRS and CDR2 YFSETQ. Trimming left V 3 bases short and J 10 bases short, with 14 bases between. The CDR3 extends over 14 amino acids. CDR3 region: CASSSSGAGSPLHF. In DNA form, the CDR3 reads TGCGCCAGCAGCTCCTCAGGGGCAGGCTCACCCCTCCACTTT.

This clone has a single count. This chain uses TRBV6-5 with TRBJ2-7; D might be TRBD2 (6 bases). The CDR3 runs 15 residues. Germline V lookup: CDR1 MNHEY, CDR2 SVGAGI. Trimming cost V 0 bases and J 6 bases, with 15 bases left between them. CDR3 nucleotide sequence: TGTGCCAGCAGTTACTCGAGGACGGGGAGGATCGAGCAGTACTTC. It yields the protein CASSYSRTGRIEQYF.

V usage is TRBV6-5 and J usage is TRBJ2-7, with a tentative D call TRBD2 (6 bases). The ends were cut back, 2 bases at V and 6 bases at J, with 11 bases in the middle. This CDR3 has 13 residues. From germline, CDR1 is MNHEY and CDR2 SVGAGI. CDR3 residues: CASSYGGFAEQYF. The CDR3 DNA follows: TGTGCCAGCAGTTACGGGGGGTTTGCCGAGCAGTACTTC.